This T cell receptor (beta chain) derives from a study of blood T cell repertoires in COVID-19. Study-level information: Some COVID-19 samples were acute and others convalescent; all came from the United States, Italy and Spain. PBMCs, B-cell-depleted T cells, or T cells were the source of the cDNA or gDNA that made up the material.

TCRdb keeps only in-frame clones here, not all; method: immunoSEQ multiplex PCR. The sample carries over 25,000 clones, about 85% recorded once. Germline V gene lookup returns CDR1 MNHEY and CDR2 SVGEGT. Losses at the gene ends were 4 bases for V and 3 bases for J; bases not matched to a gene: 8. The CDR3 loop spans 16 amino acids. Sequencing was performed on peripheral blood. V usage is TRBV6-2 or TRBV6-3 and J usage is TRBJ1-5; TRBD1 matches 8 bases. The origin of this receptor is a human donor in a cohort sampled during active COVID-19. In nucleotides, the CDR3 is TGTGCCAGCAGTTTCGCCGGGACAGGCCCCAATCAGCCCCAGCATTTT. Protein product: CASSFAGTGPNQPQHF.